This T cell receptor beta chain was captured in a study of cytomegalovirus exposure and HLA in healthy donors. PCR employed 60 Vbeta and 13 Jbeta primers. The data were produced by immunoSEQ multiplex PCR, yet TCRdb's version contains in-frame clones alone and is incomplete. The sample has about 77,000 clones; around 78% are singletons. This CDR3 has 15 amino acids. Between the trimmed V and J ends, which lost 6 bases and 0 bases, there was a span of 9 bases. Germline V gene data show CDR1 as MNHEY and CDR2 as SVGAGI. The sequencing sample was made of PBMCs. The receptor was derived from a man aged 40-50 years in good health and CMV-seronegative. The rearrangement links TRBV6-5 to TRBJ2-6; D unclear. CDR3 nucleotides: TGTGCCAGCAGGCTATCCCGCTCTGGGGCCAACGTCCTGACTTTC. It is translated as CASRLSRSGANVLTF.